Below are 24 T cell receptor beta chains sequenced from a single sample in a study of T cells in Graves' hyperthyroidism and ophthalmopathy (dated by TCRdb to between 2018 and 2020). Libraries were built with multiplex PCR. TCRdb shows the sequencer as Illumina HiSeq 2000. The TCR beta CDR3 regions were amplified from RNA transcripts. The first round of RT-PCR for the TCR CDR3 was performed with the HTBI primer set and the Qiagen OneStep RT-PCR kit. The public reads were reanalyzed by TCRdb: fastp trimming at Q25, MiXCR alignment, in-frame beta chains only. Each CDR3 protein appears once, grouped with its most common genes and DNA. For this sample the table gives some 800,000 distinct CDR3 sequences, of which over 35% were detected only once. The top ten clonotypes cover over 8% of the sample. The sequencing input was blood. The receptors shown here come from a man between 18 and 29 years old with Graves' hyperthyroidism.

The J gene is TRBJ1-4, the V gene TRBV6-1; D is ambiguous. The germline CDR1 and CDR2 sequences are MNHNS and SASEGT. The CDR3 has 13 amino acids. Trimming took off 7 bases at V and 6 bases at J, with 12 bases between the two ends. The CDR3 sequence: CASKKSLDEKLFF. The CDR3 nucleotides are TGTGCCAGCAAAAAATCCCTTGATGAAAAACTGTTTTTT.

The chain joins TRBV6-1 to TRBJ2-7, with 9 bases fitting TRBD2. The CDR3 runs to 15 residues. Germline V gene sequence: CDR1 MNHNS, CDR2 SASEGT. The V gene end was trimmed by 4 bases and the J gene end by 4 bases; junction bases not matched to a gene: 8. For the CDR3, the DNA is TGTGCCAGCAGTGTCACGGGAGCGGGAGGTTACGAGCAGTACTTC. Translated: CASSVTGAGGYEQYF.

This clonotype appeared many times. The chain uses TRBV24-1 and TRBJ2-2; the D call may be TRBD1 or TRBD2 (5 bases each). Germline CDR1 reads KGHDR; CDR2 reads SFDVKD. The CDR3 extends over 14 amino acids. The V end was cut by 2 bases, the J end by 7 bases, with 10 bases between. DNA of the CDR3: TGTGCCACCAGTGATTCAGGGACGGTCGGGGAGCTGTTTTTT. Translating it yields CATSDSGTVGELFF.

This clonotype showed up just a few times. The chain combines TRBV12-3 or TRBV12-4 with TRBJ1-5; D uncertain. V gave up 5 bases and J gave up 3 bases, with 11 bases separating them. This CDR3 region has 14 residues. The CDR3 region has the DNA TGTGCCAGCAGTGTCGGGCACCACAATCAGCCCCAGCATTTT. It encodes CASSVGHHNQPQHF.

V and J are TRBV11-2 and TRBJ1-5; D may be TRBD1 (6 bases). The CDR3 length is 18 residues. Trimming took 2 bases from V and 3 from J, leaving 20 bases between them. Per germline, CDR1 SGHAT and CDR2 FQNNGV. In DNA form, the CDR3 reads TGTGCCAGCAGCTTAATGGGGGCAAAGACAGTTTACAATCAGCCCCAGCATTTT. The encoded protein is CASSLMGAKTVYNQPQHF.

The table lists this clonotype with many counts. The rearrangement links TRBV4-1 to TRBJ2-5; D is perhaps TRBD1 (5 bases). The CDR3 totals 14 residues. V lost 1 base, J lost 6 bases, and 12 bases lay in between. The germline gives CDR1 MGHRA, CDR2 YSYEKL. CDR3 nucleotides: TGCGCCAGCAGCCAAGGGCAGGGAAGTCAGACCCAGTACTTC. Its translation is CASSQGQGSQTQYF.

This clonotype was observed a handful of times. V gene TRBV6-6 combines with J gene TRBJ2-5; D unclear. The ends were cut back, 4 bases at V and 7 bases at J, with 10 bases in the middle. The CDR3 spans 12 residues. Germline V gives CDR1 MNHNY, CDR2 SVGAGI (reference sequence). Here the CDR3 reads CASSSTVRTQYF. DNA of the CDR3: TGTGCCAGCAGTTCTACAGTGCGGACCCAGTACTTC.

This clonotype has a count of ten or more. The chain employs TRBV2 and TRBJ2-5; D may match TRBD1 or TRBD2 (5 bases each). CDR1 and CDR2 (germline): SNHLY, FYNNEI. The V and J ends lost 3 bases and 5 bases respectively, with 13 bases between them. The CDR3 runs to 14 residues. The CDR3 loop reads CASSDTRWGETQYF. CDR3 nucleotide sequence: TGTGCCAGCAGTGATACGCGGTGGGGGGAGACCCAGTACTTC. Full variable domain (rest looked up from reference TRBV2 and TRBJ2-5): EPEVTQTPSHQVTQMGQEVILRCVPISNHLYFYWYRQILGQKVEFLVSFYNNEISEKSEIFDDQFSVERPDGSNFTLKIRSTKLEDSAMYFCASSDTRWGETQYFGPGTRLLVL.

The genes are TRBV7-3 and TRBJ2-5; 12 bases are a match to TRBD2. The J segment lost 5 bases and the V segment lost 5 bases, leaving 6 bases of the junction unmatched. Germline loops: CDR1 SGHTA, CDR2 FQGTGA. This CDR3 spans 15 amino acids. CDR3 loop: CASSLLAGGTETQYF. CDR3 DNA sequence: TGTGCCAGCAGCCTCCTAGCGGGGGGGACGGAGACCCAGTACTTC.

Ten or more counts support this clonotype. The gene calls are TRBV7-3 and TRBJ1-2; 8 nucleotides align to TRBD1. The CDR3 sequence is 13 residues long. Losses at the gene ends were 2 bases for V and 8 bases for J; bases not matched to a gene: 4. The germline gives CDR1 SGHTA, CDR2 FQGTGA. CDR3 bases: TGTGCCAGCAGCTTATCGGGACAGGAGGGCTACACCTTC. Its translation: CASSLSGQEGYTF.

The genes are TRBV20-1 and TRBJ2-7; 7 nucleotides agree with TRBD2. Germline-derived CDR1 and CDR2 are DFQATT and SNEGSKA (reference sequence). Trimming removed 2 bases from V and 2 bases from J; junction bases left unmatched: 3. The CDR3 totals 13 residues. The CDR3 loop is CSARSGTTYEQYF. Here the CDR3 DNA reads TGCAGTGCTAGAAGCGGGACCACCTACGAGCAGTACTTC.

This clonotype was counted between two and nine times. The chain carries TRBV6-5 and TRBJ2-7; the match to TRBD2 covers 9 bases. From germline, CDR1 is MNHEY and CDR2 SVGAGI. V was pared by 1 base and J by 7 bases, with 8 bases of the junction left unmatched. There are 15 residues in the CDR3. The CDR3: CASSYYPREGHEQYF. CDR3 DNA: TGTGCCAGCAGTTACTATCCGCGGGAGGGGCATGAGCAGTACTTC.

The CDR3 coding sequence is TGTGCCAGCCCACCGGACAGTTCGGAGACCCAGTACTTC. Protein product: CASPPDSSETQYF. The chain uses TRBV7-8 and TRBJ2-5; possibly TRBD1 for D (6 bases). The CDR3 consists of 13 residues. Trimming left V 8 bases short and J 5 bases short, with 15 bases between. Germline values: CDR1 SGHVS, CDR2 FQNEAQ.

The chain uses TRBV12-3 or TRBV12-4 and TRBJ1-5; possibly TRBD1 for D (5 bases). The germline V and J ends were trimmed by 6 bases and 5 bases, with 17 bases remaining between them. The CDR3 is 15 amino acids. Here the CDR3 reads CASSRDGGGDQPQHF. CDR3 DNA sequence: TGTGCCAGCAGCCGCGACGGGGGGGGGGATCAGCCCCAGCATTTT.

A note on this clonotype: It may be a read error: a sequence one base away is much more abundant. In nucleotides, the CDR3 is TGCAGCGTGGCGGGAGGGAGCTCCTGCGAGCAGTACTTC. As protein: CSVAGGSSCEQYF. V and J are TRBV29-1 and TRBJ2-7, with 9 positions matching TRBD2. The CDR3 extends over 13 amino acids. Germline-derived CDR1 and CDR2 are SQVTM and ANQGSEA.

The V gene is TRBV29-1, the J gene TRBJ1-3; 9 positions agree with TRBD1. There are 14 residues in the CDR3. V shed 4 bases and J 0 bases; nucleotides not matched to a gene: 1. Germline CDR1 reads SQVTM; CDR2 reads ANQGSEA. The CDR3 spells CSVGGQGSGNTIYF. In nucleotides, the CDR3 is TGCAGCGTTGGGGGACAGGGCTCTGGAAACACCATATATTTT.

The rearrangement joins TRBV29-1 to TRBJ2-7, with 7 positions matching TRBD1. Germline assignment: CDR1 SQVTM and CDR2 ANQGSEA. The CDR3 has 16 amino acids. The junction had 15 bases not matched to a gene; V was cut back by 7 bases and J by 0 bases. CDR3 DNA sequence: TGCAGCGCCGACTTGACAGGGCCTAAGAGCTCCTACGAGCAGTACTTC. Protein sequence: CSADLTGPKSSYEQYF.

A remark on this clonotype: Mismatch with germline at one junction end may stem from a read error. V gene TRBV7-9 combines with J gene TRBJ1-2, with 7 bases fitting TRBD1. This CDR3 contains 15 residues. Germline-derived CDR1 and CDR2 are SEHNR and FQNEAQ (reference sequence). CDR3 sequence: CAGSLSGQVPYGYTF. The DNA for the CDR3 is TGTGCCGGCAGCTTAAGTGGACAGGTCCCATATGGCTACACCTTC.

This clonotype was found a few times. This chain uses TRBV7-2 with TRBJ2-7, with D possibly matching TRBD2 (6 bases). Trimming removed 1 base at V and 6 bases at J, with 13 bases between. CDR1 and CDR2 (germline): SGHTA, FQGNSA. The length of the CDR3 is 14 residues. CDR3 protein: CASSLGQGLGEQYF. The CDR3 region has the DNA TGTGCCAGCAGCTTAGGGCAGGGACTGGGCGAGCAGTACTTC.

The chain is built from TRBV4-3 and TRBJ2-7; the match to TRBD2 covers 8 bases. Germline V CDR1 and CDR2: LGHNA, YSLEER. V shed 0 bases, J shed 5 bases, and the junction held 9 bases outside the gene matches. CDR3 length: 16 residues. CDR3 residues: CASSQDWAGGSDEQYF. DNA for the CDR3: TGCGCCAGCAGCCAAGATTGGGCGGGAGGATCTGACGAGCAGTACTTC.

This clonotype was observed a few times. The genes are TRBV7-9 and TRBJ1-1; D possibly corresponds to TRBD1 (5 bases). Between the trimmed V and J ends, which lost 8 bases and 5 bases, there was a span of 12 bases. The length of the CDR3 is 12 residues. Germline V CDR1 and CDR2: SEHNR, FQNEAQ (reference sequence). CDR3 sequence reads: CASGSGDTEAFF. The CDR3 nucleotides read TGTGCCAGCGGGTCGGGGGATACTGAAGCTTTCTTT.

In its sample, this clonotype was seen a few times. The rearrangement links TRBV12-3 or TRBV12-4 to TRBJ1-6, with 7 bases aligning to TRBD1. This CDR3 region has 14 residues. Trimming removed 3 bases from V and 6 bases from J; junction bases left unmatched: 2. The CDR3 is CASSFHRGNSPLHF. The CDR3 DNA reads TGTGCCAGCAGTTTCCACAGGGGTAATTCACCCCTCCACTTT.

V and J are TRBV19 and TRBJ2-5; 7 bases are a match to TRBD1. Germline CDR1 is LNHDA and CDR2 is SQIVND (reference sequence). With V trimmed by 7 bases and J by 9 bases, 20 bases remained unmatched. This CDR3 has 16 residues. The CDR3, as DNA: TGTGCCAGTAACTCTCTTAACAGGGGACGCAATCAGCCCCAGTACTTC. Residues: CASNSLNRGRNQPQYF.

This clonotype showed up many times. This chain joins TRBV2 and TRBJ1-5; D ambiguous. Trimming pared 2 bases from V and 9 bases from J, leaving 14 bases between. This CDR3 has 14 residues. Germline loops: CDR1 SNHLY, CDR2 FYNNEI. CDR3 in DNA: TGTGCCAGCAGTGAATCGGCCGTTTTGGGGCCCCAGCATTTT. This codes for CASSESAVLGPQHF.